These T cell receptor beta chains were read from a single sample in a study of T cells after posttransplantation cyclophosphamide. Measured with immunoSEQ multiplex PCR; TCRdb has only the in-frame clones, and not every one. In the table there are some 5,000 clones, 80% of which are singletons. The starting material was PBMCs, obtained after allogeneic stem cell transplant with posttransplant cyclophosphamide. All receptors derive from a male patient in his fifties who received an allogeneic stem cell transplant from a related donor and was CMV-positive. Some T cells could come from the graft donor. CDR3s include the opening cysteine and the closing phenylalanine or tryptophan. The order of the fields is J gene, clone size, D gene, V gene, CDR3 DNA, CDR3 protein. A D gene is named only where the DNA matches it firmly. Some rows mark clone size as missing; the rest say once, few, many or name a class of expanded clone.

J: TRBJ2-1; size: NA; D: TRBD2; V: TRBV19; DNA: TGTGCCAGTAGTATGGACACATTAGCGGGAGGGAACAATGAGCAGTTCTTC; CDR3: CASSMDTLAGGNNEQFF
J: TRBJ1-4; size: NA; D: NA; V: TRBV19; DNA: TGTGCCAGTAGTCCCCAGGGATTGCCTAATGAAAAACTGTTTTTT; CDR3: CASSPQGLPNEKLFF
J: TRBJ2-2; size: NA; D: NA; V: TRBV7-2; DNA: TGTGCCAGCAGCTTAGAGGGGGGGCGATTGGCCGCGGAGCTGTTTTTT; CDR3: CASSLEGGRLAAELFF
J: TRBJ2-6; size: NA; D: NA; V: TRBV19; DNA: TGTGCCAGTAGTCTCTCGACAGACTCTGGGGCCAACGTCCTGACTTTC; CDR3: CASSLSTDSGANVLTF
J: TRBJ1-3; size: NA; D: TRBD1; V: TRBV6-1; DNA: TGTGCCAGCAGACTGGACAGGGAAGTGGTAACCATATATTTT; CDR3: CASRLDREVVTIYF
J: TRBJ1-1; size: NA; D: NA; V: TRBV7-9; DNA: TGTGCCAGCAGCTTAGGTGTTATCACTGAAGCTTTCTTT; CDR3: CASSLGVITEAFF
J: TRBJ2-7; size: NA; D: TRBD1; V: TRBV7-2; DNA: TGTGCCAGCAGCCGCGGGGCAGGGGGCACTTGGTCCTACGAGCAGTACTTC; CDR3: CASSRGAGGTWSYEQYF
J: TRBJ1-1; size: NA; D: NA; V: TRBV6-5; DNA: TGTGCCAGCCTAATATCGTGGGGGGGCACTGAAGCTTTCTTT; CDR3: CASLISWGGTEAFF
J: TRBJ2-2; size: NA; D: TRBD2; V: TRBV9; DNA: TGTGCCAGCAGCCTTATAGCGGGGGGGCCCGGGGAGCTGTTTTTT; CDR3: CASSLIAGGPGELFF
J: TRBJ1-2; size: NA; D: NA; V: TRBV5-1; DNA: TGCGCCAGCAGCTCACGCTCCGGGACTGCAGCTAACTATGGCTACACCTTC; CDR3: CASSSRSGTAANYGYTF
J: TRBJ1-4; size: few; D: NA; V: TRBV4-1; DNA: TGCGCCAGCAGCCAATTAACGTCGGGCAGGCGGGGGAATGAAAAACTGTTTTTT; CDR3: CASSQLTSGRRGNEKLFF
J: TRBJ2-5; size: NA; D: TRBD1; V: TRBV19; DNA: TGTGCCAGTAGGAAAACAGGGGGCCCAGAGACCCAGTACTTC; CDR3: CASRKTGGPETQYF
J: TRBJ1-1; size: NA; D: TRBD1; V: TRBV11-3; DNA: TGTGCCAGCAGCTCAACAGGGGCGGGGGAAGCTTTCTTT; CDR3: CASSSTGAGEAFF
J: TRBJ1-3; size: NA; D: NA; V: TRBV6-5; DNA: TGTGCCAGCAGACCGGGACACGACCGAAACACCATATATTTT; CDR3: CASRPGHDRNTIYF
J: TRBJ2-1; size: NA; D: TRBD2; V: TRBV7-6; DNA: TGTGCCAGCAGCCCTCGGACTAGCGGGGGCAATGAGCAGTTCTTC; CDR3: CASSPRTSGGNEQFF
J: TRBJ2-3; size: NA; D: NA; V: TRBV13; DNA: TGTGCCAGCAGCCCCCCTCTTGGCCGGGAGATAAGTACGCAGTATTTT; CDR3: CASSPPLGREISTQYF
J: TRBJ2-7; size: few; D: TRBD2; V: TRBV27; DNA: TGTGCCAGCAGTTCCCCAGGTAGCGGGTTCTCCTACGAGCAGTACTTC; CDR3: CASSSPGSGFSYEQYF
J: TRBJ2-1; size: NA; D: TRBD2; V: TRBV15; DNA: TGTGCCACCAGCAGAGATCGAGGACTAGCGGTTTACAATGAGCAGTTCTTC; CDR3: CATSRDRGLAVYNEQFF
J: TRBJ1-2; size: NA; D: NA; V: TRBV10-3; DNA: TGTGCCGCTGGGGGGGAAGGCTACACCTTC; CDR3: CAAGGEGYTF
J: TRBJ2-3; size: NA; D: TRBD2; V: TRBV5-1; DNA: TGCGCCAGCAGCATTGCGACTAGCACCACAGATACGCAGTATTTT; CDR3: CASSIATSTTDTQYF
J: TRBJ1-1; size: NA; D: NA; V: TRBV2; DNA: TGTGCCAGCAGTGGAGGAGGCGGTGGGGTTGCTTTCTTT; CDR3: CASSGGGGGVAFF
J: TRBJ2-1; size: NA; D: TRBD2; V: TRBV7-9; DNA: TGTGCCAGCAGCAGACAGCGGGGCACCTACAATGAGCAGTTCTTC; CDR3: CASSRQRGTYNEQFF
J: TRBJ1-1; size: few; D: TRBD1; V: TRBV30; DNA: TGTGCCTGGAGTAAACCGGACAGGCTGGTGAACACTGAAGCTTTCTTT; CDR3: CAWSKPDRLVNTEAFF
J: TRBJ1-1; size: NA; D: NA; V: TRBV18; DNA: TGTGCCAGCTCACTGCCCACCGGGGAAGCTTTCTTT; CDR3: CASSLPTGEAFF
J: TRBJ1-5; size: NA; D: NA; V: TRBV7-9; DNA: TGTGCCAGCAGCAATACAGGAAATCAGCCCCAGCATTTT; CDR3: CASSNTGNQPQHF
J: TRBJ2-1; size: NA; D: TRBD2; V: TRBV6-6; DNA: TGTGCCAGCAGCTCCTTTAGCGGGGACTCCTACAATGAGCAGTTCTTC; CDR3: CASSSFSGDSYNEQFF
J: TRBJ1-6; size: NA; D: TRBD1; V: TRBV10-3; DNA: TGTGCCATCAGGGGACAGGGGATCTCACCCCTCCACTTT; CDR3: CAIRGQGISPLHF
J: TRBJ1-5; size: NA; D: TRBD1; V: TRBV5-8; DNA: TGTGCCAGCAGCCTGGGGGGACAGTACAATCAGCCCCAGCATTTT; CDR3: CASSLGGQYNQPQHF
J: TRBJ2-7; size: once; D: NA; V: TRBV6-6; DNA: TGTGCCAGCAGTTATCGGACGGGACAATCAACCTACGAGCAGTACTTC; CDR3: CASSYRTGQSTYEQYF
J: TRBJ2-1; size: NA; D: NA; V: TRBV19; DNA: TGTGCCAGTAGTATATTAGGGGTTACCTACAATGAGCAGTTCTTC; CDR3: CASSILGVTYNEQFF
J: TRBJ2-5; size: NA; D: TRBD2; V: TRBV19; DNA: TGTGCCAAGGCGGTCGAACGGGAGGTCAGAGAGACCCAGTACTTC; CDR3: CAKAVEREVRETQYF
J: TRBJ2-7; size: NA; D: NA; V: TRBV29-1; DNA: TGCAGCGTTATGACAGCACGTTTAACCTACGAGCAGTACTTC; CDR3: CSVMTARLTYEQYF
J: TRBJ1-1; size: NA; D: NA; V: TRBV25-1; DNA: TGTGCCAGCAGTGAATATGGGGGGAGTACTGAAGCTTTCTTT; CDR3: CASSEYGGSTEAFF
J: TRBJ1-1; size: NA; D: NA; V: TRBV7-2; DNA: TGTGCCAGCAGCTTAAGGTCCTCATCAGGGGCTGCTTTCTTT; CDR3: CASSLRSSSGAAFF
J: TRBJ2-1; size: NA; D: NA; V: TRBV6-5; DNA: TGTGCCAGCACTCAAGACAGATACAATGAGCAGTTCTTC; CDR3: CASTQDRYNEQFF
J: TRBJ2-2; size: NA; D: NA; V: TRBV5-1; DNA: TGCGCCAGCAGGCCGGGACAACCGAACACCGGGGAGCTGTTTTTT; CDR3: CASRPGQPNTGELFF
J: TRBJ1-1; size: few; D: NA; V: TRBV11-2; DNA: TGTGCCAGCAGCTCGGCTCGGACAGCTGAAGCTTTCTTT; CDR3: CASSSARTAEAFF
J: TRBJ1-3; size: NA; D: NA; V: TRBV5-8; DNA: TGTGCCAGCAGCTTACGTTGGGCAGCTGGAAACACCATATATTTT; CDR3: CASSLRWAAGNTIYF
J: TRBJ2-1; size: NA; D: NA; V: TRBV9; DNA: TGTGCCAGCAGCGTATCGCCTACAGGTGACAATGAGCAGTTCTTC; CDR3: CASSVSPTGDNEQFF
J: TRBJ1-3; size: NA; D: TRBD1; V: TRBV4-3; DNA: TGCGCCAGCAGCCAGGGACAGGCTCCTGGAAACACCATATATTTT; CDR3: CASSQGQAPGNTIYF
J: TRBJ2-5; size: NA; D: TRBD1; V: TRBV2; DNA: TGTGCCAGCAGGGAAACAGGGGGCGCGAAGACCCAGTACTTC; CDR3: CASRETGGAKTQYF
J: TRBJ1-1; size: NA; D: TRBD1; V: TRBV6-5; DNA: TGTGCCAGCAGTTACTCGATCGGACAGGCAGCTTTCTTT; CDR3: CASSYSIGQAAFF
J: TRBJ1-5; size: NA; D: NA; V: TRBV2; DNA: TGTGTCAGCAGTGGAATGGGGCTTATGGATCAGCCCCAGCATTTT; CDR3: CVSSGMGLMDQPQHF
J: TRBJ2-7; size: once; D: NA; V: TRBV28; DNA: TGTGCCGGCAGTACCACAGGGATAGGGTACGAGCAGTACTTC; CDR3: CAGSTTGIGYEQYF
J: TRBJ2-3; size: few; D: NA; V: TRBV29-1; DNA: TGCAGCGTTGTAGGGGCGGAGCAGTATTTT; CDR3: CSVVGAEQYF
J: TRBJ1-1; size: NA; D: NA; V: TRBV29-1; DNA: TGCAGCGTTGAAGATCGCAGGACTGAAGCTTTCTTT; CDR3: CSVEDRRTEAFF
J: TRBJ1-2; size: few; D: NA; V: TRBV6-5; DNA: TGTGCCAGCAGTTGGGCGGTTGAGGGTCATGGCTACACCTTC; CDR3: CASSWAVEGHGYTF
J: TRBJ2-1; size: NA; D: TRBD2; V: TRBV18; DNA: TGTGCCAGCTCCACGTCTGTGGCGGGAGGGTTCTACAATGAGCAGTTCTTC; CDR3: CASSTSVAGGFYNEQFF
J: TRBJ2-7; size: NA; D: TRBD1; V: TRBV7-9; DNA: TGTGCCAGCAGTCGATTGGGGGACAGGTCTTACGAGCAGTACTTC; CDR3: CASSRLGDRSYEQYF
J: TRBJ1-2; size: NA; D: TRBD1; V: TRBV7-9; DNA: TGTGCCAGCAGCCACGAAGCCAGGGGGCTGGGCTACACCTTC; CDR3: CASSHEARGLGYTF
J: TRBJ1-2; size: NA; D: NA; V: TRBV6-6; DNA: TGTGCCAGCAGTTCCGGCTACAGGGATAGTGGCTACACCTTC; CDR3: CASSSGYRDSGYTF
J: TRBJ2-1; size: few; D: TRBD2; V: TRBV19; DNA: TGTGCCAGTAGCCCTCAGACTAGCGGGAGCGATGAGCAGTTCTTC; CDR3: CASSPQTSGSDEQFF
J: TRBJ1-1; size: NA; D: NA; V: TRBV28; DNA: TGTGCCAGCTGCGGGGAGTCCAACACTGAAGCTTTCTTT; CDR3: CASCGESNTEAFF
J: TRBJ2-1; size: NA; D: TRBD1; V: TRBV6-6; DNA: TGTGCCAGCAGTCACTGGGACAGGAGGAATGAGCAGTTCTTC; CDR3: CASSHWDRRNEQFF
J: TRBJ2-2; size: NA; D: NA; V: TRBV6-4; DNA: TGTGCCAGCAGTACCCAAACCCAGGGCGGGGAGCTGTTTTTT; CDR3: CASSTQTQGGELFF